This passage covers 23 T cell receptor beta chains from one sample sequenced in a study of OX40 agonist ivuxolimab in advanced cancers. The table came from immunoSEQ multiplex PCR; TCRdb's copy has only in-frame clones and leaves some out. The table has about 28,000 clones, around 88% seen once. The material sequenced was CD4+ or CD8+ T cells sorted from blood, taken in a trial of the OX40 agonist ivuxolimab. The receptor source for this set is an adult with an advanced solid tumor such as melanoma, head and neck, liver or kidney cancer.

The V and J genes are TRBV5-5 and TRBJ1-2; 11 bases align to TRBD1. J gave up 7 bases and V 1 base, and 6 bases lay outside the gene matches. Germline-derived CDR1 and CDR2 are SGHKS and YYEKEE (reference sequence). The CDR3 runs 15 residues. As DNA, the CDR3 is TGTGCCAGCAGCTTGACACCCGGGACAGGGGGTGGCTACACCTTC. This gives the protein CASSLTPGTGGGYTF.

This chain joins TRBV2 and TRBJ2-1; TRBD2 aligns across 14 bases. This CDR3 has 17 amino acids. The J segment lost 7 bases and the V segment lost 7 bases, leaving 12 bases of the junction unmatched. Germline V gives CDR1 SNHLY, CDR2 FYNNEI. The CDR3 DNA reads TGTGCCAGCATGTCGACTAGCGGGGGGGCCGGTGTTAATGAGCAGTTCTTC. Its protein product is CASMSTSGGAGVNEQFF.

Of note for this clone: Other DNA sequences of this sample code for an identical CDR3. The CDR3 DNA reads TGTGCCAGCAGTTATGGGAGGACGGACAACTATGGCTACACCTTC. Protein sequence: CASSYGRTDNYGYTF. This chain joins TRBV6-5 and TRBJ1-2; no definite D call. Trimming removed 3 bases at V and 2 bases at J, with 13 bases between. In germline, CDR1 is MNHEY, CDR2 SVGAGI. This CDR3 has 15 residues.

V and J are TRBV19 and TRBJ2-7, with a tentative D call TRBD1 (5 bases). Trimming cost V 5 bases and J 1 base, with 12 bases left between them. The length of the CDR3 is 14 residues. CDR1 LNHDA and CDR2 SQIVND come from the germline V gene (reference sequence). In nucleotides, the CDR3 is TGTGCCAGTAGTCTCCAGGACATATCCTACGAGCAGTACTTC. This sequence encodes CASSLQDISYEQYF.

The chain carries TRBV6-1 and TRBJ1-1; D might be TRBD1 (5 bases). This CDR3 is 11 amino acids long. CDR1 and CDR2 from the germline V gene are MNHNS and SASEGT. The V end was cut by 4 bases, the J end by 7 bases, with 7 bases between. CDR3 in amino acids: CASSAGIEAFF. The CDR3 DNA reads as TGTGCCAGCAGTGCAGGGATTGAAGCTTTCTTT.

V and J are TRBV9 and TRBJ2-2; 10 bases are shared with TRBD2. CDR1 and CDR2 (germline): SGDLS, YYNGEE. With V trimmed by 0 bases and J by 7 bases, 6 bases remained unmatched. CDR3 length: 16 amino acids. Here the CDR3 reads CASSVVSSGGDGELFF. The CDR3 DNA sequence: TGTGCCAGCAGCGTAGTGTCTAGCGGGGGCGACGGGGAGCTGTTTTTT.

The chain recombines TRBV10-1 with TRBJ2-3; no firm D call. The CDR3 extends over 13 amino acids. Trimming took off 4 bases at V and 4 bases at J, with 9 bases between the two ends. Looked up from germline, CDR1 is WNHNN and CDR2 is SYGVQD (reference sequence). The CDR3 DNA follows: TGCGCCAGCAGTGTGCACATCCCAGATACGCAGTATTTT. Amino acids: CASSVHIPDTQYF.

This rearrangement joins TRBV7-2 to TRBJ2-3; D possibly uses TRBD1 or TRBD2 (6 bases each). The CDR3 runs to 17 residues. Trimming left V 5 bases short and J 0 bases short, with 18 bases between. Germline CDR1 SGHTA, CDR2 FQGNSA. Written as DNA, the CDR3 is TGTGCCAGCAGCGGAACCTACACAGGGAGGAGCACAGATACGCAGTATTTT. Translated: CASSGTYTGRSTDTQYF.

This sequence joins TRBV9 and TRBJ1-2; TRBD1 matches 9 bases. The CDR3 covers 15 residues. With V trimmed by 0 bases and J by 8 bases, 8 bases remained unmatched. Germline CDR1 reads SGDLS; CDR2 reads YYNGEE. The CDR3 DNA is TGTGCCAGCAGCGTAGTAGTACAGGGGGCGGAAGGCTACACCTTC. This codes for CASSVVVQGAEGYTF.

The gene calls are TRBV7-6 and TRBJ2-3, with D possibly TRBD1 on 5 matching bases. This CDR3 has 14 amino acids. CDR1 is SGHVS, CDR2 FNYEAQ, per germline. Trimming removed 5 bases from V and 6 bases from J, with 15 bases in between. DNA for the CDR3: TGTGCCAGCAGCCCCAGGGTTATAGGGGATACGCAGTATTTT. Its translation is CASSPRVIGDTQYF.

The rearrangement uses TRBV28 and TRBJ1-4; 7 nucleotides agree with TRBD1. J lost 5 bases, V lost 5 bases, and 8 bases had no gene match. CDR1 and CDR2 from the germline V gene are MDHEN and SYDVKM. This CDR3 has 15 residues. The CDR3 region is CASSPYRGENEKLFF. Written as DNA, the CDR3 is TGTGCCAGCAGTCCCTACAGGGGCGAAAATGAAAAACTGTTTTTT.

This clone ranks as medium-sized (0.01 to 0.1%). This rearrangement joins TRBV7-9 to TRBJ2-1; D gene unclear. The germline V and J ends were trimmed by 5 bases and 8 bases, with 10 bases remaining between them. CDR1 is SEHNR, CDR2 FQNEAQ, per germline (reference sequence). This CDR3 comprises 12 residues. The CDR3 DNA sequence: TGTGCCAGCAGCCCTGGGTTGGATGAGCAGTTCTTC. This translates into CASSPGLDEQFF.

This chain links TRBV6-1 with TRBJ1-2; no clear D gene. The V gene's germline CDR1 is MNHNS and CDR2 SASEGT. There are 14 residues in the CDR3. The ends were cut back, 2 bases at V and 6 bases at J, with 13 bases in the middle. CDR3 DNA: TGTGCCAGCAGTGAATTTGGGGAGTGGGATGGCTACACCTTC. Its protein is CASSEFGEWDGYTF.

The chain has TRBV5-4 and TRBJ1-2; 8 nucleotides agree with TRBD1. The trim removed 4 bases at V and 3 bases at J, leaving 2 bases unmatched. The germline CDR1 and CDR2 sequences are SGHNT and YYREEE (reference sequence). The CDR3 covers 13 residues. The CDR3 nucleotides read TGTGCCAGCAGCGTACAGGGGGACTATGGCTACACCTTC. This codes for CASSVQGDYGYTF.

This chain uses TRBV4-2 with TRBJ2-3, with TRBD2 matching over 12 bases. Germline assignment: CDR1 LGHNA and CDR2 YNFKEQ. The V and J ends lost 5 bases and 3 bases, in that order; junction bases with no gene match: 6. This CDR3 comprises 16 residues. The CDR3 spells CASSILAGGPTDTQYF. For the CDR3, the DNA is TGTGCCAGCAGCATTCTAGCGGGGGGGCCAACAGATACGCAGTATTTT.

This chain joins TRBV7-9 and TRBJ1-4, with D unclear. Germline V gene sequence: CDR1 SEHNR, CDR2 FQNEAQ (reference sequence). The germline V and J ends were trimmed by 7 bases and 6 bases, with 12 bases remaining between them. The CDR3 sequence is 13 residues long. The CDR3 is CASTPWEDEKLFF. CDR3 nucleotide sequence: TGTGCCAGCACCCCCTGGGAGGATGAAAAACTGTTTTTT. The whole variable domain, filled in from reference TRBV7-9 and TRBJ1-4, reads DTGVSQNPRHKITKRGQNVTFRCDPISEHNRLYWYRQTLGQGPEFLTYFQNEAQLEKSRLLSDRFSAERPKGSFSTLEIQRTEQGDSAMYLCASTPWEDEKLFFGSGTQLSVL.

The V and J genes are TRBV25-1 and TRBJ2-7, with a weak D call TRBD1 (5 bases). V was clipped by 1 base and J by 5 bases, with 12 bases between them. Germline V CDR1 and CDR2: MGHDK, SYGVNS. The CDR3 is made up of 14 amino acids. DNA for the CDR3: TGTGCCAGCAGTGAATCAGGGCAGGGTGACGAGCAGTACTTC. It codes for CASSESGQGDEQYF.

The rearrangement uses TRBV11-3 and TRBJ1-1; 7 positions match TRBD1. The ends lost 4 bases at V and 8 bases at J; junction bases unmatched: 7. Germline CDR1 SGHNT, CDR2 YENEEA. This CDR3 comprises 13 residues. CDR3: CASSSTGPSEAFF. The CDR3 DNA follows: TGTGCCAGCAGCTCGACAGGGCCCTCAGAAGCTTTCTTT. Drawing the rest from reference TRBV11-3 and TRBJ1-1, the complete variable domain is EAGVVQSPRYKIIEKKQPVAFWCNPISGHNTLYWYLQNLGQGPELLIRYENEEAVDDSQLPKDRFSAERLKGVDSTLKIQPAELGDSAVYLCASSSTGPSEAFFGQGTRLTVV.

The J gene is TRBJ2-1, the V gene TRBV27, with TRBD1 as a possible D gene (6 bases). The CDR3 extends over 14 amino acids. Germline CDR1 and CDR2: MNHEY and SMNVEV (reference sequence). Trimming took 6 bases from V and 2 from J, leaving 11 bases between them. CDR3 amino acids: CASRVTGTYNEQFF. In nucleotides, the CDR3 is TGTGCCAGCAGGGTCACAGGGACCTACAATGAGCAGTTCTTC.

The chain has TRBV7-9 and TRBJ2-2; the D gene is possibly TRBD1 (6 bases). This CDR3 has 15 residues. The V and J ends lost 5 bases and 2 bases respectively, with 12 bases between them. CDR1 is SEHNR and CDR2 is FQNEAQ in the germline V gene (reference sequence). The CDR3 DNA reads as TGTGCCAGCAGCCACCCGGACAGTAACACCGGGGAGCTGTTTTTT. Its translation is CASSHPDSNTGELFF.

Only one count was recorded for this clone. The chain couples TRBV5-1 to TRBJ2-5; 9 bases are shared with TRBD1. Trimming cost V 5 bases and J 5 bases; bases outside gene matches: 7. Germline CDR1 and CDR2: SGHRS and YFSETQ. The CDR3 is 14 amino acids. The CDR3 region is CASRGQGPVETQYF. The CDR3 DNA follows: TGCGCCAGCAGGGGACAGGGTCCTGTGGAGACCCAGTACTTC.

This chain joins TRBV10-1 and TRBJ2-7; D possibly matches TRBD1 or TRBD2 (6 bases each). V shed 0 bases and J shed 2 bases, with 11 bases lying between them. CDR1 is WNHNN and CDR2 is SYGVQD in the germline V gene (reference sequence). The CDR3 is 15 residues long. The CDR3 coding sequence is TGCGCCAGCAGTGAGTCGGGGGGCCCCACCTACGAGCAGTACTTC. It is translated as CASSESGGPTYEQYF.

DNA of the CDR3: TGTGCCAGCAGCCCATACAATGAGCAGTTCTTC. It specifies CASSPYNEQFF. This sequence joins TRBV9 and TRBJ2-1; D remains ambiguous. Trimming took off 4 bases at V and 4 bases at J, with 3 bases between the two ends. Looked up from germline, CDR1 is SGDLS and CDR2 is YYNGEE. This CDR3 has 11 residues.